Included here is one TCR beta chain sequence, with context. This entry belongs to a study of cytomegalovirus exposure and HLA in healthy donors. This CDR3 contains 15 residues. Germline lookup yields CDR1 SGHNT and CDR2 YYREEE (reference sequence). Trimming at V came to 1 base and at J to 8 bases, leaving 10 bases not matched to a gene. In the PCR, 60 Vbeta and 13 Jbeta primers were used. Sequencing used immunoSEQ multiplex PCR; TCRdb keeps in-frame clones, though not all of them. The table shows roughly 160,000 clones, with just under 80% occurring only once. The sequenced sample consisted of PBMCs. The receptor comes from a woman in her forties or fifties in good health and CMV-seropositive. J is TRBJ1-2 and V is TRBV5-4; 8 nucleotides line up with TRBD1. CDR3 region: CASSLWQGALGGYTF. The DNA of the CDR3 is TGTGCCAGCAGCTTGTGGCAGGGGGCTTTAGGGGGCTACACCTTC. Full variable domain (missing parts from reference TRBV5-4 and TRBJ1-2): ETGVTQSPTHLIKTRGQQVTLRCSSQSGHNTVSWYQQALGQGPQFIFQYYREEENGRGNFPPRFSGLQFPNYSSELNVNALELDDSALYLCASSLWQGALGGYTFGSGTRLTVV.